The TCR beta chain under discussion was sequenced for a study of OX40 agonist ivuxolimab in advanced cancers. Background on the study: Patients received ivuxolimab, an agonistic anti-OX40 (CD134) antibody. It was permissible to have had prior anti-PD-1, anti-PD-L1 or anti-CTLA-4 therapy, and under 45% had some. Broader study findings: At 0.1 to 3.0 mg/kg, CD4+ and CD8+ blood T cells expanded clonally by week 6. Relative to CD4+, CD8+ T cells held more expanded clones on average.

The CDR3 length is 14 residues. Trimming removed 6 bases at V and 4 bases at J, with 15 bases between. Germline assignment: CDR1 MRHNA and CDR2 SNTAGT. TCRdb's table, derived via immunoSEQ multiplex PCR, lists solely in-frame clones and lacks some. The repertoire holds tens of thousands of clones, with 80% to 90% as singletons. With respect to this clone: Its antigen is undetermined.

J is TRBJ1-2 and V is TRBV6-4; a possible D gene is TRBD1 (5 bases). This material consisted of CD4+ or CD8+ T cells sorted from blood, taken in a trial of the OX40 agonist ivuxolimab. The receptor's source is an adult with an advanced solid tumor such as melanoma, head and neck, liver or kidney cancer. CDR3 residues: CASRGGSRGYGYTF. The CDR3 bases are TGTGCCAGCAGGGGGGGTAGTAGGGGCTATGGCTACACCTTC.